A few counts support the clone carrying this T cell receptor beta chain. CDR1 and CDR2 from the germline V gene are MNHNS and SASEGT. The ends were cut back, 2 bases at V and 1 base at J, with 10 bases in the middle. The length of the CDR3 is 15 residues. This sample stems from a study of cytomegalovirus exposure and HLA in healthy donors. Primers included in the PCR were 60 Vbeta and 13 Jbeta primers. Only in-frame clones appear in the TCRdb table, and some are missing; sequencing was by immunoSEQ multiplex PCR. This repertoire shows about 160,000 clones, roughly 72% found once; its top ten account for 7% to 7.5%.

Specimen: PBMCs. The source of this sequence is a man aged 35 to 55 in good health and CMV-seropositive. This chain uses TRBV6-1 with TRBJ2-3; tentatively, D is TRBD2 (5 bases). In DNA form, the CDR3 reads TGTGCCAGCAGTGAACCTCGGGGAGGCACAGATACGCAGTATTTT. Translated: CASSEPRGGTDTQYF.